These 19 T cell receptor beta chains came from one sample sequenced in a study of Ad26.COV2.S vaccination and SARS-CoV-2 variants. Generated by immunoSEQ multiplex PCR, the TCRdb table keeps only in-frame clones and is missing some. The data contain 200,000 to 300,000 clones, more than 75% of them seen just once; the ten biggest clones take up around 10%. Treatment reported: roughly 20 received Ad26.COV2.S at low or high dose, single or two shots; about 5 received placebo; per-sample allocation not given. Following the first vaccine or placebo injection, samples were taken on day 63. The input for sequencing was peripheral blood, taken in a trial of Ad26.COV2.S vaccine versus placebo. All receptors derive from a person between 18 and 60 years old who received the Ad26.COV2.S COVID-19 vaccine or a placebo.

This CDR3 reads CASSQEVEGLAKNIQYF. The CDR3 DNA is TGCGCCAGCAGCCAAGAGGTTGAAGGGTTAGCCAAAAACATTCAGTACTTC. J is TRBJ2-4 and V is TRBV4-3, with no clear D. The germline V and J ends were trimmed by 0 bases and 0 bases, with 12 bases remaining between them. The CDR3 totals 17 residues. Per the germline V gene, CDR1 is LGHNA and CDR2 is YSLEER.

The rearrangement joins TRBV7-2 to TRBJ2-1; D unclear. This CDR3 comprises 14 residues. CDR1 is SGHTA and CDR2 is FQGNSA in the germline V gene. The V end lost 5 bases, the J end lost 0 bases, and 8 bases lay between the germline ends. The CDR3 loop reads CASSPPPSYNEQFF. The CDR3 nucleotides are TGTGCCAGCAGCCCTCCCCCCTCCTACAATGAGCAGTTCTTC.

The chain recombines TRBV10-3 with TRBJ2-2, with D perhaps TRBD2 (6 bases). The CDR3 is 16 amino acids. Trimming took off 0 bases at V and 2 bases at J, with 10 bases between the two ends. Germline CDR1 is ENHRY and CDR2 is SYGVKD. The CDR3 is CAISESGTLNTGELFF. The CDR3 region has the DNA TGTGCCATCAGTGAGTCGGGGACTCTTAACACCGGGGAGCTGTTTTTT.

V usage is TRBV9 and J usage is TRBJ2-7; TRBD1 matches at 10 bases. The J segment lost 6 bases and the V segment lost 4 bases, leaving 7 bases of the junction unmatched. The CDR3 extends over 14 amino acids. Germline V gives CDR1 SGDLS, CDR2 YYNGEE. The CDR3 protein is CASSRGTGEVEQYF. DNA for the CDR3: TGTGCCAGCAGCCGTGGGACAGGGGAGGTCGAGCAGTACTTC.

J is TRBJ2-1 and V is TRBV29-1; D remains ambiguous. The CDR3 is 14 residues long. V was trimmed by 4 bases and J by 0 bases, leaving 10 bases between them. Germline CDR1 reads SQVTM; CDR2 reads ANQGSEA. The CDR3 loop is CSVVDRHSYNEQFF. The CDR3 DNA reads TGCAGCGTTGTGGACCGTCACTCCTACAATGAGCAGTTCTTC.

V gene TRBV15 combines with J gene TRBJ1-2; 7 positions match TRBD1. The junction had 2 bases not matched to a gene; V was cut back by 5 bases and J by 2 bases. From germline, CDR1 is LNHNV and CDR2 YYDKDF (reference sequence). This CDR3 has 13 residues. The CDR3 region has the DNA TGTGCCACCAGCCAGGGGGGGAACTATGGCTACACCTTC. Its protein product is CATSQGGNYGYTF.

This rearrangement joins TRBV5-8 to TRBJ2-1; 10 bases align to TRBD2. The CDR3 has 15 residues. V dropped 4 bases and J dropped 8; count of bases not matched to a gene: 9. Germline V gene sequence: CDR1 SGHTS, CDR2 YDEGEE. For the CDR3, the DNA is TGTGCCAGCAGCCGGCCGGGACTAGCGACGGATGAGCAGTTCTTC. It yields the protein CASSRPGLATDEQFF.

CDR3 DNA: TGTGCCACCAGTGACCTGCCGGGACAGGGTTCGAACACCGGGGAGCTGTTTTTT. Its translation: CATSDLPGQGSNTGELFF. The rearrangement joins TRBV24-1 to TRBJ2-2, with 9 bases matching TRBD1. Germline CDR1 is KGHDR and CDR2 is SFDVKD. This CDR3 spans 18 amino acids. Trimming removed 4 bases from V and 0 bases from J; junction bases left unmatched: 8.

In its sample, this clone was seen many times. This rearrangement joins TRBV19 to TRBJ2-1, with no clear D. Germline V lookup: CDR1 LNHDA, CDR2 SQIVND (reference sequence). CDR3 length: 14 residues. The V gene lost 2 bases and the J gene lost 4 bases, with 9 bases spanning the gap. As DNA, the CDR3 is TGTGCCAGTAGTATATCAGGCGTGTACAATGAGCAGTTCTTC. Its translation is CASSISGVYNEQFF.

This rearrangement joins TRBV5-1 to TRBJ1-5; TRBD1 matches 7 bases. Germline-derived CDR1 and CDR2 are SGHRS and YFSETQ. The V segment lost 0 bases and the J segment 1 base; nucleotides outside the gene matches: 1. This CDR3 is built from 15 residues. CDR3 in amino acids: CASSLEGQSNQPQHF. In nucleotides, the CDR3 is TGCGCCAGCAGCTTGGAGGGACAGAGCAATCAGCCCCAGCATTTT.

This rearrangement joins TRBV5-1 to TRBJ2-3; D is undetermined. Germline-derived CDR1 and CDR2 are SGHRS and YFSETQ. The CDR3 has 15 residues. Trimming stripped 4 bases from V and 0 bases from J, with 12 bases between. The CDR3 loop is CASSEAGASTDTQYF. The DNA for the CDR3 is TGCGCCAGCAGCGAGGCAGGAGCTAGCACAGATACGCAGTATTTT.

This chain connects TRBV2 to TRBJ2-3, with TRBD2 matching over 10 bases. V shed 3 bases and J 4 bases; nucleotides not matched to a gene: 16. CDR3 size: 19 residues. Germline V lookup: CDR1 SNHLY, CDR2 FYNNEI. CDR3 DNA: TGTGCCAGCAGTGATCCTCCGACAGCTAGCGGGAGAGGGCCAGATACGCAGTATTTT. Protein: CASSDPPTASGRGPDTQYF. The variable domain in full, completed from reference TRBV2 and TRBJ2-3, reads EPEVTQTPSHQVTQMGQEVILRCVPISNHLYFYWYRQILGQKVEFLVSFYNNEISEKSEIFDDQFSVERPDGSNFTLKIRSTKLEDSAMYFCASSDPPTASGRGPDTQYFGPGTRLTVL.

The chain combines TRBV3-1 (or the pseudogene TRBV3-2) with TRBJ2-7; D is perhaps TRBD2 (5 bases). Germline lookup yields CDR1 LGHDT and CDR2 YNNKEL (reference sequence). This CDR3 has 14 amino acids. Trimming removed 7 bases from V and 0 bases from J, with 13 bases in between. CDR3 sequence reads: CASKQSGSSYEQYF. CDR3 DNA: TGTGCCAGCAAACAAAGCGGAAGCTCCTACGAGCAGTACTTC.

The chain combines TRBV6-5 with TRBJ2-1, with TRBD2 matching 12 bases. CDR1 MNHEY and CDR2 SVGAGI come from the germline V gene. The CDR3 consists of 16 residues. Germline trimming cut 4 bases from V and 4 bases from J; bases unmatched to any gene: 5. DNA of the CDR3: TGTGCCAGCAGTTCCCACGGGACTAGCGGGTACAATGAGCAGTTCTTC. Translating gives CASSSHGTSGYNEQFF.

This clone was seen once. CDR3: CAPLRTGVQTNEQFF. CDR3 DNA: TGTGCCCCACTGCGGACGGGAGTCCAGACCAATGAGCAGTTCTTC. This rearrangement joins TRBV24-1 to TRBJ2-1; D is perhaps TRBD2 (6 bases). V was trimmed by 12 bases and J by 6 bases, leaving 23 bases between them. Germline V gene data show CDR1 as KGHDR and CDR2 as SFDVKD. The CDR3 length is 15 residues.

A remark on this clone: This may come from a read error, since a much larger clone is one base off. Other DNA variants within this sample encode the same CDR3. This chain connects TRBV3-1 (or the pseudogene TRBV3-2) to TRBJ1-1; D perhaps matches TRBD1 (5 bases). The V gene lost 2 bases and the J gene lost 11 bases, with 12 bases spanning the gap. The CDR3 loop spans 12 amino acids. Germline values: CDR1 LGHDT, CDR2 YNNKEL (reference sequence). The CDR3: CASSQHRWGAFF. CDR3 nucleotide sequence: TGTGCCAGCAGCCAACATCGATGGGGGGCTTTCTTT.

CDR3 coding DNA: TGTGCCAGCAGCCAAACTAGCGGGGGTCCAGATACGCAGTATTTT. As protein: CASSQTSGGPDTQYF. V gene TRBV3-1 (or the pseudogene TRBV3-2) combines with J gene TRBJ2-3; 11 nucleotides agree with TRBD2. Germline V gives CDR1 LGHDT, CDR2 YNNKEL (reference sequence). The V gene end was trimmed by 2 bases and the J gene end by 4 bases; junction bases not matched to a gene: 2. The CDR3 spans 15 residues.

The chain joins TRBV7-3 to TRBJ2-6, with 7 bases aligning to TRBD1. Per the germline V gene, CDR1 is SGHTA and CDR2 is FQGTGA. With 4 bases clipped from V and 0 bases from J, the junction kept 3 bases outside the gene matches. The CDR3 is 16 amino acids. The DNA of the CDR3 is TGTGCCAGCAGCTGGGGACAGAGCTCTGGGGCCAACGTCCTGACTTTC. Protein product: CASSWGQSSGANVLTF. Complete variable domain (other parts from reference TRBV7-3 and TRBJ2-6): GAGVSQTPSNKVTEKGKYVELRCDPISGHTALYWYRQSLGQGPEFLIYFQGTGAADDSGLPNDRFFAVRPEGSVSTLKIQRTERGDSAVYLCASSWGQSSGANVLTFGAGSRLTVL.

The chain couples TRBV28 to TRBJ2-2; 7 bases match TRBD2. The CDR3 contains 16 residues. Germline trimming cut 4 bases from V and 6 bases from J; bases unmatched to any gene: 11. CDR1 and CDR2 (germline): MDHEN, SYDVKM. CDR3 loop: CASSSGGLSLPGELFF. The CDR3 DNA sequence: TGTGCCAGCAGTTCCGGGGGGTTGAGTCTCCCCGGGGAGCTGTTTTTT.